What follows describes a single TCR beta chain. Its cognate antigen is unknown. The data stem from a study of OX40 agonist ivuxolimab in advanced cancers. General study points: Among the lowest peripheral clonal expansion occurred in 0.1-3.0 mg/kg partial responders.

TCRdb's table, derived via immunoSEQ multiplex PCR, lists solely in-frame clones and lacks some. Of roughly 64,000 clones in the sample, approximately 88% were seen once. Trimming at V came to 4 bases and at J to 5 bases, leaving 3 bases not matched to a gene. The CDR3 sequence is 14 residues long. Germline CDR1 is MNHNS and CDR2 is SASEGT. Sequencing was performed on CD4+ or CD8+ T cells sorted from blood, taken in a trial of the OX40 agonist ivuxolimab. The chain links TRBV6-1 to TRBJ2-3, with TRBD1 identical over 10 bases. The receptor was isolated from an adult with an advanced solid tumor such as melanoma, head and neck, liver or kidney cancer. The CDR3 loop reads CASSVTGGGDTQYF. The CDR3 coding sequence is TGTGCCAGCAGTGTGACAGGGGGCGGAGATACGCAGTATTTT.